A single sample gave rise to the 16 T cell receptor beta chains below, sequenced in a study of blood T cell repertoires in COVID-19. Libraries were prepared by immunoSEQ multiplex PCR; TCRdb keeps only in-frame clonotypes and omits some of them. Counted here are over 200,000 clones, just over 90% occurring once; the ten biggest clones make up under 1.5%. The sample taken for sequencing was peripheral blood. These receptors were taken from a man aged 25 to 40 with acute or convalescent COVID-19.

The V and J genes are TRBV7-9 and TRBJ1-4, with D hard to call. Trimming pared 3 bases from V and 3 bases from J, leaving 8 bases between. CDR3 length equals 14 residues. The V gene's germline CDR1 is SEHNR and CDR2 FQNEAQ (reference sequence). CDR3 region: CASSLRDPNEKLFF. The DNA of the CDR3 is TGTGCCAGCAGCTTGAGGGATCCTAATGAAAAACTGTTTTTT.

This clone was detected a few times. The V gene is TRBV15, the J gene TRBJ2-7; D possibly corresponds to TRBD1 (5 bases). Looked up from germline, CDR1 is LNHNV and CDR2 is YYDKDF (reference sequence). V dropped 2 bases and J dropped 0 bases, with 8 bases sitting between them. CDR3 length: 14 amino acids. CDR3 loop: CATSRQGSSYEQYF. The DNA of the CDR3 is TGTGCCACCAGCAGACAGGGTAGCTCCTACGAGCAGTACTTC.

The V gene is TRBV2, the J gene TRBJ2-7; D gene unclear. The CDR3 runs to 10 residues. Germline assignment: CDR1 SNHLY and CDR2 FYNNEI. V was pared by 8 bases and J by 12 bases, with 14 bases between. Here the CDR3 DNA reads TGTGCCAGCTCCCAGATACAGTTGTACTTC. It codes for CASSQIQLYF.

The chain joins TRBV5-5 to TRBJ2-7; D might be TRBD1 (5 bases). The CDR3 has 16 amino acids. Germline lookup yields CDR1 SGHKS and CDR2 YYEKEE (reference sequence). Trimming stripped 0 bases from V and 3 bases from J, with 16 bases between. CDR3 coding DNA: TGTGCCAGCAGCTTGGGGGTAGGGCAGGGCGGCTACGAGCAGTACTTC. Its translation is CASSLGVGQGGYEQYF.

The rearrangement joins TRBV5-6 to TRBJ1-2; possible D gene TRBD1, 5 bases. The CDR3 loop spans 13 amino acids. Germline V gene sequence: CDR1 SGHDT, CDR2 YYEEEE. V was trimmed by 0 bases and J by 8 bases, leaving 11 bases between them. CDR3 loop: CASSLGQPRGYTF. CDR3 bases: TGTGCCAGCAGCTTGGGACAGCCTAGGGGCTACACCTTC.

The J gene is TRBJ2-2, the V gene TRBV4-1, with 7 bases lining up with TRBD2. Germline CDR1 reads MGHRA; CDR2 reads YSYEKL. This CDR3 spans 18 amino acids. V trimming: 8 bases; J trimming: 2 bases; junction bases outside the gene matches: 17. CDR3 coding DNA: TGCGCCAGCGCGAAACTCTTTCAAGGGACTATTAACACCGGGGAGCTGTTTTTT. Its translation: CASAKLFQGTINTGELFF.

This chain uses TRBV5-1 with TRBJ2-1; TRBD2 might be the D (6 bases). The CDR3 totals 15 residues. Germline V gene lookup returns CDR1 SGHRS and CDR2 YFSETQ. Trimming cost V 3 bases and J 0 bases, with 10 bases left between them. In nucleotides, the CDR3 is TGCGCCAGCAGCTCGAAAGCGGGCTCCTACAATGAGCAGTTCTTC. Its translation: CASSSKAGSYNEQFF. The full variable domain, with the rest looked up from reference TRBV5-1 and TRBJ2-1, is KAGVTQTPRYLIKTRGQQVTLSCSPISGHRSVSWYQQTPGQGLQFLFEYFSETQRNKGNFPGRFSGRQFSNSRSEMNVSTLELGDSALYLCASSSKAGSYNEQFFGPGTRLTVL.

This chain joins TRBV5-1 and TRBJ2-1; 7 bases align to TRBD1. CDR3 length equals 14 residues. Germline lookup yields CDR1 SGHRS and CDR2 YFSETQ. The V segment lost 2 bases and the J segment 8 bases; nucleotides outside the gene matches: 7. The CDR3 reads CASSLQGIAHEQFF. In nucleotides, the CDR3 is TGCGCCAGCAGCTTACAGGGGATTGCCCATGAGCAGTTCTTC.

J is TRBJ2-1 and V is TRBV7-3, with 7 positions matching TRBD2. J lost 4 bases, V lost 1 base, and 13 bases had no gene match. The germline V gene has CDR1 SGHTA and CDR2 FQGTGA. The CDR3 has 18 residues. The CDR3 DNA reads TGTGCCAGCAGCTTAAGGCCAGGAACGGGACTAAATTACAATGAGCAGTTCTTC. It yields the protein CASSLRPGTGLNYNEQFF.

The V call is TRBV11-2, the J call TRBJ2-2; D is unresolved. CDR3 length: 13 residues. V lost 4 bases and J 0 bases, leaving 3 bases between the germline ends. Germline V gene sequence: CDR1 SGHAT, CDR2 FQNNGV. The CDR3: CASSSTNTGELFF. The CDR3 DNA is TGTGCCAGCAGCTCCACGAACACCGGGGAGCTGTTTTTT.

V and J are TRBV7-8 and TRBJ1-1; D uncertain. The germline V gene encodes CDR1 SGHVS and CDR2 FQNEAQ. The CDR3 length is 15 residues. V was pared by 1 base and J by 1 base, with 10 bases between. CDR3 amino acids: CASSLGAAKNTEAFF. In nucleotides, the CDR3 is TGTGCCAGCAGCTTAGGGGCAGCCAAGAACACTGAAGCTTTCTTT.

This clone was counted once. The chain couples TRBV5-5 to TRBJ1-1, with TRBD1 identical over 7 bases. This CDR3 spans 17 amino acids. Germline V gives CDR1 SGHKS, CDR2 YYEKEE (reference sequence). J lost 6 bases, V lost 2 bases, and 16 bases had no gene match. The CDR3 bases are TGTGCCAGCAGCTTCAATTTCTACAGGGACAGAGGCCCTGAAGCTTTCTTT. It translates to CASSFNFYRDRGPEAFF.

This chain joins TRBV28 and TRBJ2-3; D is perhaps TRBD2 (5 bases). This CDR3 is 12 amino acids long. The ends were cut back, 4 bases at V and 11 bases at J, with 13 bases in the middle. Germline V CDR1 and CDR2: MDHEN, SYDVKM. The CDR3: CASSSYGNKQYF. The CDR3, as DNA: TGTGCCAGCAGTTCCTACGGGAATAAGCAGTATTTT.

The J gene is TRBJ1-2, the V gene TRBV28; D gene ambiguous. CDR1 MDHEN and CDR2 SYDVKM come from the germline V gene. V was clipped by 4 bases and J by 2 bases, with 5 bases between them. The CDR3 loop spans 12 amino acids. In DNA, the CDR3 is TGTGCCAGCAGTTGGGAGAACTATGGCTACACCTTC. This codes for CASSWENYGYTF.

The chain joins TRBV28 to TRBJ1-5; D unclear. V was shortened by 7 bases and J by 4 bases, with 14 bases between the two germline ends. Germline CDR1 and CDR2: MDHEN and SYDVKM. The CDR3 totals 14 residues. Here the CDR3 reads CASNIQWVNQPQHF. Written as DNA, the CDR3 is TGTGCCAGCAATATACAGTGGGTTAATCAGCCCCAGCATTTT.

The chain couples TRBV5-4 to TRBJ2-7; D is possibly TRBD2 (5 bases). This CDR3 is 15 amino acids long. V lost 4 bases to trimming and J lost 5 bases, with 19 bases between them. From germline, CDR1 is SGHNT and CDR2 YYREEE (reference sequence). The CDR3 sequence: CASSLGIIGGDEQYF. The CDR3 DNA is TGTGCCAGCAGCCTGGGAATCATAGGAGGAGACGAGCAGTACTTC.